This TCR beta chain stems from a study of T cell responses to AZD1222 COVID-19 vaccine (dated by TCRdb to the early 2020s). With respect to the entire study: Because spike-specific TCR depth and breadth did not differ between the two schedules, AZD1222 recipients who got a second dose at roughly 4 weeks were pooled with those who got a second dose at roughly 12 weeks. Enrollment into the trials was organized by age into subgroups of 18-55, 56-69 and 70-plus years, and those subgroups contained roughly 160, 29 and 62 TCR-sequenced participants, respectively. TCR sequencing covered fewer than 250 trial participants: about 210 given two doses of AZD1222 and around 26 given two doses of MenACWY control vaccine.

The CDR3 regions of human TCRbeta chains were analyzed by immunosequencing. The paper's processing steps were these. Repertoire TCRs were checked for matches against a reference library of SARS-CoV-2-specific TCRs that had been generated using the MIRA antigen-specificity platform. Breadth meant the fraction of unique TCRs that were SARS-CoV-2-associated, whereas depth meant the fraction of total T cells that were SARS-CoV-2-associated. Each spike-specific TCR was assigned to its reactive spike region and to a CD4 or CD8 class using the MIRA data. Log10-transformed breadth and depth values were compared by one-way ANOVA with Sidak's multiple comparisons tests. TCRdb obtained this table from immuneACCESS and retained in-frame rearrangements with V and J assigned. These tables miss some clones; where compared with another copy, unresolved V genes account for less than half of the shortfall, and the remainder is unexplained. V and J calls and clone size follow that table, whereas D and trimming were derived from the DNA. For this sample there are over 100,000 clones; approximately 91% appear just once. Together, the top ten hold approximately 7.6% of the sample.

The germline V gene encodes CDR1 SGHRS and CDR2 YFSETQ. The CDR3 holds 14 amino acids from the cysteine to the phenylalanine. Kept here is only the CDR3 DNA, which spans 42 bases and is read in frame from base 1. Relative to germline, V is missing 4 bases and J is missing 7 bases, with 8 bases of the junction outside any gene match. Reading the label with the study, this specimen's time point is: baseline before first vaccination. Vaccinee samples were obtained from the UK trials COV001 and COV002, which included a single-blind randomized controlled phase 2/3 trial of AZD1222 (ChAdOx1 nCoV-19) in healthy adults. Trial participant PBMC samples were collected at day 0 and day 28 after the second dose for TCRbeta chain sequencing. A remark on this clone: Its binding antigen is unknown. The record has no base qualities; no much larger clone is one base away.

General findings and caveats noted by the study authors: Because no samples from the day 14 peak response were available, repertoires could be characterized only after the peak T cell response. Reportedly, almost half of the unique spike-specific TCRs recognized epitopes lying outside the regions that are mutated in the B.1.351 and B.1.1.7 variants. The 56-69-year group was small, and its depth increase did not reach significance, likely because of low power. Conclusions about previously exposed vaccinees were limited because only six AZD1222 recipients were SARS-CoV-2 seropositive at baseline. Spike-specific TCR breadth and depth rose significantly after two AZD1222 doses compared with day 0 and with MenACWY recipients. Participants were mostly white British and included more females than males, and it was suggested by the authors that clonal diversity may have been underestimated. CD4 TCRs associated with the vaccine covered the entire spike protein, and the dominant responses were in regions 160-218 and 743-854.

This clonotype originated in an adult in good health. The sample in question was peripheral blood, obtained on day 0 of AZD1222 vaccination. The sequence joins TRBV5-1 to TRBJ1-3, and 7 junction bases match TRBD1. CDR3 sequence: CASSPGRGSNTIYF. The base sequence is TGCGCCAGCAGCCCCGGCAGGGGGTCGAACACCATATATTTT.